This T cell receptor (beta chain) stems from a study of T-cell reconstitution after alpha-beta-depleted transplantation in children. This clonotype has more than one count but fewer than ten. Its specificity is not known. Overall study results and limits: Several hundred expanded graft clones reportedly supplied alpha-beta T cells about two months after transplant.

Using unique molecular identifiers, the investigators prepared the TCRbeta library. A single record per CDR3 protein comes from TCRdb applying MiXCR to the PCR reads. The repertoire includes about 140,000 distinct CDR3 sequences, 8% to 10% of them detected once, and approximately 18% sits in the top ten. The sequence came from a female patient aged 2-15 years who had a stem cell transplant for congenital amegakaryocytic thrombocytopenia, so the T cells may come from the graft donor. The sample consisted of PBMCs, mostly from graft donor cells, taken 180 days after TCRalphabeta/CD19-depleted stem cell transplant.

The CDR3 sequence: CASSEAGRPRGNTIYF. In DNA, the CDR3 is TGTGCCAGCAGTGAAGCGGGGAGGCCAAGAGGAAACACCATATATTTT. The rearrangement links TRBV6-1 to TRBJ1-3, with D hard to call. The V gene's germline CDR1 is MNHNS and CDR2 SASEGT. V lost 0 bases and J lost 4, with 13 bases in between. The CDR3 sequence is 16 residues long.